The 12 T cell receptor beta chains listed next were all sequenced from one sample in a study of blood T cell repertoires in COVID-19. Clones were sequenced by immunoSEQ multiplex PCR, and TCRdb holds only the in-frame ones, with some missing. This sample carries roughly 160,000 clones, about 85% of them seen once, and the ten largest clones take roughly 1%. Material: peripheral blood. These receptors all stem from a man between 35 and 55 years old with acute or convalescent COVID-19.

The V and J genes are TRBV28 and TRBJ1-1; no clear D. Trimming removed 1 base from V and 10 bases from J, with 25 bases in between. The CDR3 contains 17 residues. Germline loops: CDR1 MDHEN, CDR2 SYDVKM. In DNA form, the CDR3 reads TGTGCCAGCAGTTTATACCTAGGTTCCGGCCAGAGGGAGGTAGCTTTCTTT. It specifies CASSLYLGSGQREVAFF.

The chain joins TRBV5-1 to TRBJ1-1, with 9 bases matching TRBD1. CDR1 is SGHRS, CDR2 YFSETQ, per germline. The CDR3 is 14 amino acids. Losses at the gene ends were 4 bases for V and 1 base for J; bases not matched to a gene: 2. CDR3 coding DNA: TGCGCCAGCAGCCCGGGACAGGGGAACACTGAAGCTTTCTTT. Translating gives CASSPGQGNTEAFF.

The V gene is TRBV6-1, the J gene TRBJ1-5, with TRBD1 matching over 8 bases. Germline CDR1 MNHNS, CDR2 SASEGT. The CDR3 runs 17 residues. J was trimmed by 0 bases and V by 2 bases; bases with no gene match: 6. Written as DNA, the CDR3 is TGTGCCAGCAGTGAACAGGGGGCTATTTATAGCAATCAGCCCCAGCATTTT. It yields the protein CASSEQGAIYSNQPQHF.

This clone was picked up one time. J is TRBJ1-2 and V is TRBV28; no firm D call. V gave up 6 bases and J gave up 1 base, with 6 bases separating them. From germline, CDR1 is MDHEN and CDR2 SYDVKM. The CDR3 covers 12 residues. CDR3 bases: TGTGCCAGCAGCCGCGTTAACTATGGCTACACCTTC. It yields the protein CASSRVNYGYTF.

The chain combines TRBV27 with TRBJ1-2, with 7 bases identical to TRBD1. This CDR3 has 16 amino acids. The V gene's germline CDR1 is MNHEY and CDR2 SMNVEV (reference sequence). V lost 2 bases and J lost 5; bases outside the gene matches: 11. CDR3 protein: CASSLSRDSLLYGYTF. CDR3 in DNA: TGTGCCAGCAGTTTAAGTAGGGACAGCTTACTATATGGCTACACCTTC.

As DNA, the CDR3 is TGTGCCAGCAGCGAAAGAGGGACTTCCTCGGACAGGCCGCGATACTACACCTTC. Amino acids: CASSERGTSSDRPRYYTF. The chain carries TRBV3-1 (or the pseudogene TRBV3-2) and TRBJ1-2; 7 bases fit TRBD1. Germline loops: CDR1 LGHDT, CDR2 YNNKEL (reference sequence). After removal of 5 bases from V and 10 bases from J, the junction contained 25 bases not matched to a gene. The CDR3 covers 18 residues.

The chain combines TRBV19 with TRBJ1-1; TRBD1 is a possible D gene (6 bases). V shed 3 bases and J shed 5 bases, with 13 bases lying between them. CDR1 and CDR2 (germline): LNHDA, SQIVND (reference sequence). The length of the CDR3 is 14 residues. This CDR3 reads CASSIGGLRTEAFF. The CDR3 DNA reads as TGTGCCAGTAGTATTGGGGGCTTGAGGACTGAAGCTTTCTTT.

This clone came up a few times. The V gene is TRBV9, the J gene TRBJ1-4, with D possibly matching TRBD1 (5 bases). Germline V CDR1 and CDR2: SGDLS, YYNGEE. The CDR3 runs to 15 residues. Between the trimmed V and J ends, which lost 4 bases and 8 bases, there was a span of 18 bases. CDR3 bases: TGTGCCAGCAGCCCAAGTGGGGGGTTGGGAGAAAAACTGTTTTTT. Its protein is CASSPSGGLGEKLFF.

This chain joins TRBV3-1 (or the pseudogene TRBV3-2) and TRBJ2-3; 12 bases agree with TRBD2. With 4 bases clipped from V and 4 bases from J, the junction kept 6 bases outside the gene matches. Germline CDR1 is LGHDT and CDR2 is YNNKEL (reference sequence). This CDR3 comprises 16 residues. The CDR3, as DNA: TGTGCCAGCAGCCGAGGACTAGCGGGGATTCCAGATACGCAGTATTTT. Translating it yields CASSRGLAGIPDTQYF.

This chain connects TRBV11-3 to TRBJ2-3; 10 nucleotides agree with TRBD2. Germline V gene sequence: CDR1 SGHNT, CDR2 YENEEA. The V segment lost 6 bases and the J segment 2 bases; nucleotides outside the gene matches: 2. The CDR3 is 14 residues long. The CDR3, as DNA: TGTGCCAGCAGTAGCGGGGGGAACACAGATACGCAGTATTTT. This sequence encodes CASSSGGNTDTQYF.

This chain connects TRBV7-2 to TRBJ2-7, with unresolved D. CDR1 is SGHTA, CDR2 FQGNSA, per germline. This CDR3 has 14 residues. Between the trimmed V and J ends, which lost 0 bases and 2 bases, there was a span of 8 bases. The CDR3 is CASSLAVSTYEQYF. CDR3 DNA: TGTGCCAGCAGCTTAGCAGTTAGTACCTACGAGCAGTACTTC. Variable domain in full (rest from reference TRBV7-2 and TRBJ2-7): GAGVSQSPSNKVTEKGKDVELRCDPISGHTALYWYRQSLGQGLEFLIYFQGNSAPDKSGLPSDRFSAERTGGSVSTLTIQRTQQEDSAVYLCASSLAVSTYEQYFGPGTRLTVT.

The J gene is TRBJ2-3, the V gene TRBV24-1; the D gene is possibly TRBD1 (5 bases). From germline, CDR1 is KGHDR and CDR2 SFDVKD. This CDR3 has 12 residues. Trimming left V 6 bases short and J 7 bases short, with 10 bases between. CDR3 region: CATSPQGYTQYF. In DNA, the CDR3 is TGTGCCACCAGTCCTCAGGGATATACGCAGTATTTT.